This T cell receptor (beta chain) was captured by sequencing in a study of T cells in Graves' hyperthyroidism and ophthalmopathy. TCR beta CDR3 region amplification was performed from RNA transcripts. A first-round RT-PCR of the TCR CDR3 used the HTBI primer set. TCRdb passed the multiplex PCR reads through MiXCR, listing each CDR3 protein once. This sample has about 700,000 distinct CDR3 sequences, with 45% found just once. The V and J ends lost 4 bases and 8 bases respectively, with 11 bases between them. The CDR3 has 11 amino acids. The V gene's germline CDR1 is SQVTM and CDR2 ANQGSEA. As regards this clonotype: Its specificity is unknown.

Overall study results and limits: Patients with ophthalmopathy were separated from those with stable hyperthyroidism by a 13 V-J model.

The chain links TRBV29-1 to TRBJ1-2; no clear D. The sequencing sample was made of peripheral blood or thyroid tissue (not recorded which). The source of this sequence is an adult man with Graves' disease, either hyperthyroidism or ophthalmopathy (not recorded which). CDR3 DNA: TGCAGCGTTGGGTTACCTAGGGGCTACACCTTC. This sequence encodes CSVGLPRGYTF.